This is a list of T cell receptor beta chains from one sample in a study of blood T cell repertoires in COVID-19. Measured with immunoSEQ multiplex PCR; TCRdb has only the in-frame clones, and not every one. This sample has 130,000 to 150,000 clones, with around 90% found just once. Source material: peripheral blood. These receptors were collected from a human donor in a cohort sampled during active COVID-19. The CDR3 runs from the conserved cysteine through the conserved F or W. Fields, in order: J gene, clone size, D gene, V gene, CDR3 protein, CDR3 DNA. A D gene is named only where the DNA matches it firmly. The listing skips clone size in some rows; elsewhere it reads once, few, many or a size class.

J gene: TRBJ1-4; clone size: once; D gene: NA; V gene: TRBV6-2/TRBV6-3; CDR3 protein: CASSYSFSEEDEKLFF; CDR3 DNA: TGTGCCAGCAGTTACTCGTTTTCAGAAGAGGATGAAAAACTGTTTTTT
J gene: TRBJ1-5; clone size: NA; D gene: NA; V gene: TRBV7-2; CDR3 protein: CASSGEGESNQPQHF; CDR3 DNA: TGTGCCAGCAGTGGGGAGGGGGAGAGCAATCAGCCCCAGCATTTT
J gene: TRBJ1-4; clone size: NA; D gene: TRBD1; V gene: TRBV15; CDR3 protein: CATRPNRGRNEKLFF; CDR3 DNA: TGTGCCACCAGACCCAACAGGGGGCGCAATGAAAAACTGTTTTTT
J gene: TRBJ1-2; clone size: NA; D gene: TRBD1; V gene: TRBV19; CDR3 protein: CASRDRGITNYGYTF; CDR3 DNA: TGTGCCAGTCGGGACAGGGGGATCACCAACTATGGCTACACCTTC
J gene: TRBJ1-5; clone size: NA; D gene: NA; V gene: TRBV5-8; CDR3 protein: CASSKDGSYQPQHF; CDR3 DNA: TGTGCCAGCAGCAAAGACGGGTCCTATCAGCCCCAGCATTTT
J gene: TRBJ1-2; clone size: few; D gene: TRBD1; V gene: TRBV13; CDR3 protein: CASSSVTGQGYTF; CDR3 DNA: TGTGCCAGCAGCTCGGTGACAGGGCAAGGCTACACCTTC
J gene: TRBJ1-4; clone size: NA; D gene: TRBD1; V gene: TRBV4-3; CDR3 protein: CASSQDPGQGGEKLFF; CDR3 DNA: TGCGCCAGCAGCCAAGACCCGGGACAGGGGGGTGAAAAACTGTTTTTT
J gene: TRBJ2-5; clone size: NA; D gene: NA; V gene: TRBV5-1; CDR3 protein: CASSLGRAVQETQYF; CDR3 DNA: TGCGCCAGCAGCTTGGGTCGCGCTGTCCAAGAGACCCAGTACTTC
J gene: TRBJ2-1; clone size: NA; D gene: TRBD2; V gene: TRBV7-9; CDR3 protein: CASSNQGLAGGSYNEQFF; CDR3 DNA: TGTGCCAGCAGCAACCAGGGACTAGCGGGGGGCTCCTACAATGAGCAGTTCTTC
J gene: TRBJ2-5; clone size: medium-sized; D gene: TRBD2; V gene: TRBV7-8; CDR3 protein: CASSPRRLAGQETQYF; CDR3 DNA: TGTGCCAGCAGCCCCCGGCGCCTAGCGGGGCAAGAGACCCAGTACTTC
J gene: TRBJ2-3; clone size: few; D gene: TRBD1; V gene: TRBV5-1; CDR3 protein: CASSAGTDTDTQYF; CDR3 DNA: TGCGCCAGCAGCGCCGGGACAGACACAGATACGCAGTATTTT
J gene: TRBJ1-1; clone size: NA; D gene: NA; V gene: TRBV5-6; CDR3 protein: CASSLAPGLHTEAFF; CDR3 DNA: TGTGCCAGCAGCTTGGCGCCGGGGTTACACACTGAAGCTTTCTTT
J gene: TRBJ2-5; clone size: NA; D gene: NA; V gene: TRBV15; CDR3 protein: CATSKGPNQETQYF; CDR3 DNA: TGTGCCACGAGCAAGGGGCCCAACCAAGAGACCCAGTACTTC
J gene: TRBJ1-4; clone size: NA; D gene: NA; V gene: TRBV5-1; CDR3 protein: CASSLGGPTTNEKLFF; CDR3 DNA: TGCGCCAGCAGCTTGGGGGGGCCAACGACTAATGAAAAACTGTTTTTT
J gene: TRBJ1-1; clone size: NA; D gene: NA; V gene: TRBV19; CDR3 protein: CASSINRDNRAFF; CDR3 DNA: TGTGCCAGTAGTATCAACAGGGATAATCGAGCTTTCTTT
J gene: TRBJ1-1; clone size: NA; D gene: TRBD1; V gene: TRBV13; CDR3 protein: CASSSTGTGGTTEAFF; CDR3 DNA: TGTGCCAGCAGCTCTACCGGGACAGGGGGGACCACTGAAGCTTTCTTT
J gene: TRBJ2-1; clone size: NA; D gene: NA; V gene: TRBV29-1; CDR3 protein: CSATSGLRNEQFF; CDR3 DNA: TGCAGCGCGACCTCAGGGTTAAGGAATGAGCAGTTCTTC
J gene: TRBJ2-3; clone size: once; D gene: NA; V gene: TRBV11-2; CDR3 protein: CASSLGVQNTDTQYF; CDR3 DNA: TGTGCCAGCAGCTTAGGTGTACAGAACACAGATACGCAGTATTTT
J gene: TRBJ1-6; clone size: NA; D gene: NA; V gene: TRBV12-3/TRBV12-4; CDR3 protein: CASSFGGLSPLHF; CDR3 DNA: TGTGCCAGCAGTTTTGGAGGGCTTTCACCCCTCCACTTT
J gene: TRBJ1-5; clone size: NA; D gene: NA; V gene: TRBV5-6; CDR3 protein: CASSLGRVNQPQHF; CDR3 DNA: TGTGCCAGCAGCTTGGGCCGGGTCAATCAGCCCCAGCATTTT
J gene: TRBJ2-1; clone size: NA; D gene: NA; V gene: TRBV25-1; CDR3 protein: CASSEYGALSYNEQFF; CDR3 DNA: TGTGCCAGCAGTGAATATGGAGCGCTCTCCTACAATGAGCAGTTCTTC